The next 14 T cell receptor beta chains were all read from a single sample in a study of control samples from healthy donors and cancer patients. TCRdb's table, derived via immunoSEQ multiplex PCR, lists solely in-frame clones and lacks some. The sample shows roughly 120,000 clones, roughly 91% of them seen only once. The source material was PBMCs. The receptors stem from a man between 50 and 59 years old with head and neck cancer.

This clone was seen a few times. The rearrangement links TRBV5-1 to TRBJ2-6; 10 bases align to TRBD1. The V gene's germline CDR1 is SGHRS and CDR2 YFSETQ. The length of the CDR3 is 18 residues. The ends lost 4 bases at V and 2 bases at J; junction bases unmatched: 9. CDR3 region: CASSIGTGARPGANVLTF. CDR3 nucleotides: TGCGCCAGCAGCATAGGGACAGGGGCCCGTCCTGGGGCCAACGTCCTGACTTTC.

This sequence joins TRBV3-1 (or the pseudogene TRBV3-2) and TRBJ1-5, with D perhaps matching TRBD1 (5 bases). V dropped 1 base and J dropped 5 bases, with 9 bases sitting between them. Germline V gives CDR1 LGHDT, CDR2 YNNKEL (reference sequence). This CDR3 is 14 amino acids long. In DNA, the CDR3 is TGTGCCAGCAGCCAAGGAGTAGGGGATCAGCCCCAGCATTTT. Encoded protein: CASSQGVGDQPQHF.

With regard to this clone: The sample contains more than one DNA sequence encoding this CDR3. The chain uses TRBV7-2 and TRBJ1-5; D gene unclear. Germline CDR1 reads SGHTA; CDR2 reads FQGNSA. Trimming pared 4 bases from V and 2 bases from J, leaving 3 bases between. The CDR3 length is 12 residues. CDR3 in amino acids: CASSWGNQPQHF. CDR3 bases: TGTGCCAGCAGCTGGGGCAATCAGCCCCAGCATTTT.

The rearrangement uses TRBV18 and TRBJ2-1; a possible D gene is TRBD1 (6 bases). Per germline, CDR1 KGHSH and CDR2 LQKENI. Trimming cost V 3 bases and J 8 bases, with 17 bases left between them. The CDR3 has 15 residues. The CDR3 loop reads CASSPRPQGRDEQFF. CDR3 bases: TGTGCCAGCTCACCCCGACCACAGGGTAGGGATGAGCAGTTCTTC. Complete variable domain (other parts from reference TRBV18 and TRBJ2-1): NAGVMQNPRHLVRRRGQEARLRCSPMKGHSHVYWYRQLPEEGLKFMVYLQKENIIDESGMPKERFSAEFPKEGPSILRIQQVVRGDSAAYFCASSPRPQGRDEQFFGPGTRLTVL.

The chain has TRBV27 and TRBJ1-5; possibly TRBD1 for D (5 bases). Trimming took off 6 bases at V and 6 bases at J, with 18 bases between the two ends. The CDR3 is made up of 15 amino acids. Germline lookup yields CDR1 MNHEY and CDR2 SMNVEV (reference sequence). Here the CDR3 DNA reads TGTGCCAGCAGCCGGGGACCCGGTCTAGCTCAGCCCCAGCATTTT. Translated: CASSRGPGLAQPQHF.

CDR3 residues: CASSPTRAGINTEAFF. Here the CDR3 DNA reads TGTGCCAGCAGCCCGACTCGCGCCGGCATCAACACTGAAGCTTTCTTT. This rearrangement joins TRBV7-2 to TRBJ1-1, with D unresolved. CDR1 and CDR2 from the germline V gene are SGHTA and FQGNSA. This CDR3 is built from 16 residues. The V end lost 5 bases, the J end lost 2 bases, and 18 bases lay between the germline ends.

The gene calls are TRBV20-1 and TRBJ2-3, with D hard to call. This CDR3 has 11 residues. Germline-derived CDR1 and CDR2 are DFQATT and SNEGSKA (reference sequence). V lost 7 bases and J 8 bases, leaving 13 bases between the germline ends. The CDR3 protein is CSVKKMGTQYF. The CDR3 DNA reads TGCAGTGTCAAAAAGATGGGTACGCAGTATTTT.

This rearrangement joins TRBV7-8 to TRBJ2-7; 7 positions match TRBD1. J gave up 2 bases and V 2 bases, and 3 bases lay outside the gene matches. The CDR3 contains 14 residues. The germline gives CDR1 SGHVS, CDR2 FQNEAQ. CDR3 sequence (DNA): TGTGCCAGCAGCTTACGGGACAGCCCCTACGAGCAGTACTTC. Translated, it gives CASSLRDSPYEQYF.

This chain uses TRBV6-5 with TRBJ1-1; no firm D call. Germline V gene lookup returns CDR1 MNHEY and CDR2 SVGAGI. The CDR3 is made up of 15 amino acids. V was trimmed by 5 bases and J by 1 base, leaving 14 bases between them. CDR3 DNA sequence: TGTGCCAGCAGTACCCTGAGGTATAAGAACACTGAAGCTTTCTTT. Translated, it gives CASSTLRYKNTEAFF.

This chain's CDR3 is CASSQGAGISYEQYF. In DNA form, the CDR3 reads TGTGCCAGCAGCCAAGGGGCGGGGATCTCCTACGAGCAGTACTTC. V is TRBV14 and J is TRBJ2-7; a possible D gene is TRBD2 (6 bases). Per germline, CDR1 SGHDN and CDR2 FVKESK. This CDR3 spans 15 amino acids. V lost 1 base to trimming and J lost 0 bases, with 10 bases between them.

CDR3 protein: CASRVDRVINSPLHF. The DNA of the CDR3 is TGTGCCAGCAGGGTGGACAGGGTGATTAATTCACCCCTCCACTTT. The chain recombines TRBV2 with TRBJ1-6; 8 nucleotides match TRBD1. Germline V gene data show CDR1 as SNHLY and CDR2 as FYNNEI. Trimming cost V 6 bases and J 6 bases; bases outside gene matches: 7. The CDR3 has 15 amino acids.

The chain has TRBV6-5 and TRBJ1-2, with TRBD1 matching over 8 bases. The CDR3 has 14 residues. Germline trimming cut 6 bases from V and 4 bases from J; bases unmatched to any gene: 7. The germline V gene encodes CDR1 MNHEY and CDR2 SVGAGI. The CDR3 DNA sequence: TGTGCCAGCAGGCGACAGGGGAGGGCCTATGGCTACACCTTC. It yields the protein CASRRQGRAYGYTF.

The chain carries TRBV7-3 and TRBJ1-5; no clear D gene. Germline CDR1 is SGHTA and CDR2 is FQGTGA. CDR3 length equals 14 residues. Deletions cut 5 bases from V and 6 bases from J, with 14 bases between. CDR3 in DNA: TGTGCCAGCAGCCCGCGTTCTGGAGGTCAGCCCCAGCATTTT. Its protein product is CASSPRSGGQPQHF.

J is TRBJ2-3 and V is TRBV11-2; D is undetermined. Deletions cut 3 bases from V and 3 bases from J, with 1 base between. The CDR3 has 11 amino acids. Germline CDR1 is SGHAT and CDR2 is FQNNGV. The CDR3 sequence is CASSLTDTQYF. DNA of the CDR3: TGTGCCAGCAGCTTGACAGATACGCAGTATTTT.